These 20 T cell receptor beta chains came from one sample sequenced in a study of graft-versus-host responses after intestinal transplantation. No antigen has been assigned to these receptors. Data came from immunoSEQ multiplex PCR; TCRdb stores just in-frame clones and leaves some out. The sample includes under 85,000 clones, 85% to 95% of them seen just once. Sequenced material: unstimulated CD8+ T cells sorted from spleen or lymph node cells, taken before intestinal transplant. The receptors here all came from a human donor who received an intestinal transplant.

The chain couples TRBV18 to TRBJ2-5; 10 bases are shared with TRBD2. This CDR3 has 18 amino acids. Germline trimming cut 2 bases from V and 11 bases from J; bases unmatched to any gene: 20. Germline V lookup: CDR1 KGHSH, CDR2 LQKENI. CDR3 nucleotides: TGTGCCAGCTCACCAGGGGGACTAGCGTATGCTCGTGGCGGAGAGCAGTACTTC. Its protein is CASSPGGLAYARGGEQYF.

This clone was found a few times. The rearrangement uses TRBV10-3 and TRBJ1-2; 8 bases are shared with TRBD1. The germline CDR1 and CDR2 sequences are ENHRY and SYGVKD. The V and J ends lost 3 bases and 3 bases, in that order; junction bases with no gene match: 3. CDR3 length: 14 residues. This CDR3 is CAISDQGAYYGYTF. The CDR3 DNA reads as TGTGCCATCAGTGATCAGGGGGCTTACTATGGCTACACCTTC.

The chain combines TRBV27 with TRBJ1-5; 7 bases map to TRBD1. Trimming removed 3 bases from V and 5 bases from J; junction bases left unmatched: 10. The length of the CDR3 is 16 residues. In germline, CDR1 is MNHEY, CDR2 SMNVEV (reference sequence). The CDR3 region has the DNA TGTGCCAGCAGTTTCCCCCCGGACAGGTTATATCAGCCCCAGCATTTT. Its translation: CASSFPPDRLYQPQHF.

The chain joins TRBV28 to TRBJ1-1; the D is unclear. Germline CDR1 and CDR2: MDHEN and SYDVKM. The CDR3 is 15 amino acids. With 6 bases removed from V and 5 bases from J, the gap between germline ends came to 19 bases. This CDR3 reads CASRPGVSVGTEAFF. The CDR3 region has the DNA TGTGCCAGCAGGCCTGGAGTCTCGGTGGGGACTGAAGCTTTCTTT.

The V call is TRBV28, the J call TRBJ2-5; perhaps D is TRBD1 or TRBD2 (7 bases each). Trimming removed 5 bases from V and 2 bases from J, with 15 bases in between. The CDR3 sequence is 15 residues long. The germline CDR1 and CDR2 sequences are MDHEN and SYDVKM. The chain's CDR3 is CASSPYQGGQETQYF. CDR3 bases: TGTGCCAGCAGTCCATATCAGGGGGGGCAAGAGACCCAGTACTTC.

The DNA of the CDR3 is TGTGCCAGCAGCTCTAACCCGACAGGTTTCAATCAGCCCCAGCATTTT. This gives the protein CASSSNPTGFNQPQHF. The chain combines TRBV11-2 with TRBJ1-5; D possibly corresponds to TRBD1 (6 bases). The CDR3 has 16 amino acids. Germline loops: CDR1 SGHAT, CDR2 FQNNGV. V shed 4 bases and J shed 3 bases, with 16 bases lying between them.

The V call is TRBV5-6, the J call TRBJ2-7; tentatively, D is TRBD1 (5 bases). The CDR3 has 14 residues. The germline gives CDR1 SGHDT, CDR2 YYEEEE. The V and J ends lost 1 base and 3 bases respectively, with 11 bases between them. CDR3 coding DNA: TGTGCCAGCAGCTTGTTGGACACCATCTACGAGCAGTACTTC. It yields the protein CASSLLDTIYEQYF.

The rearrangement links TRBV30 to TRBJ2-1; D is perhaps TRBD2 (6 bases). Germline V gives CDR1 GTSNPN, CDR2 SVGIG (reference sequence). V was cut by 3 bases and J by 8 bases, with 17 bases left in between. CDR3 length: 14 residues. CDR3 bases: TGTGCCTGGAGCAAGGTCGGGCCGGGAGATGAGCAGTTCTTC. Translation gives CAWSKVGPGDEQFF.

CDR3 in DNA: TGTGCCAGCAGCCCCCGGACCACAAGGAAACCACTGCCAGATACGCAGTATTTT. It translates to CASSPRTTRKPLPDTQYF. The gene calls are TRBV7-8 and TRBJ2-3, with unresolved D. Trimming took off 5 bases at V and 4 bases at J, with 25 bases between the two ends. This CDR3 region has 18 residues. Germline CDR1 and CDR2: SGHVS and FQNEAQ.

The V gene is TRBV9, the J gene TRBJ2-7; 9 nucleotides align to TRBD1. Germline V lookup: CDR1 SGDLS, CDR2 YYNGEE. V was clipped by 3 bases and J by 7 bases; unmatched bases: 11. The CDR3 extends over 15 amino acids. The CDR3 loop reads CASSATGTGLQEQYF. CDR3 sequence (DNA): TGTGCCAGCAGCGCGACCGGGACAGGGCTCCAAGAGCAGTACTTC.

The chain carries TRBV19 and TRBJ1-2; 8 bases fit TRBD1. V trimming: 3 bases; J trimming: 4 bases; junction bases outside the gene matches: 4. Germline lookup yields CDR1 LNHDA and CDR2 SQIVND (reference sequence). This CDR3 contains 14 residues. The CDR3 protein is CASSMDREAYGYTF. The DNA for the CDR3 is TGTGCCAGTAGTATGGACAGGGAAGCCTATGGCTACACCTTC. The full variable domain, its missing parts supplied by reference TRBV19 and TRBJ1-2, is DGGITQSPKYLFRKEGQNVTLSCEQNLNHDAMYWYRQDPGQGLRLIYYSQIVNDFQKGDIAEGYSVSREKKESFPLTVTSAQKNPTAFYLCASSMDREAYGYTFGSGTRLTVV.

The CDR3 DNA sequence: TGTGCCAGCAGCTCCGGGACAGGGGCAAGCTCCTACGAGCAGTACTTC. Translated: CASSSGTGASSYEQYF. V is TRBV7-6 and J is TRBJ2-7; 10 bases map to TRBD1. CDR3 length: 16 residues. The V gene end was trimmed by 4 bases and the J gene end by 0 bases; junction bases not matched to a gene: 6. Germline assignment: CDR1 SGHVS and CDR2 FNYEAQ. The variable domain in full, with the rest retrieved from reference TRBV7-6 and TRBJ2-7, is GAGVSQSPRYKVTKRGQDVALRCDPISGHVSLYWYRQALGQGPEFLTYFNYEAQQDKSGLPNDRFSAERPEGSISTLTIQRTEQRDSAMYRCASSSGTGASSYEQYFGPGTRLTVT.

The gene calls are TRBV4-1 and TRBJ2-1; 8 bases line up with TRBD1. The CDR3 is 14 amino acids. Germline-derived CDR1 and CDR2 are MGHRA and YSYEKL. The junction had 3 bases not matched to a gene; V was cut back by 4 bases and J by 4 bases. The CDR3 protein is CASSRGQAYNEQFF. CDR3 sequence (DNA): TGCGCCAGCAGCCGGGGACAGGCATACAATGAGCAGTTCTTC.

Regarding this clone: Other DNA sequences from this sample encode an identical CDR3 as well. The V gene is TRBV27, the J gene TRBJ2-7; 9 bases match TRBD2. The CDR3 consists of 14 residues. From germline, CDR1 is MNHEY and CDR2 SMNVEV (reference sequence). After removal of 2 bases from V and 4 bases from J, the junction contained 3 bases not matched to a gene. In DNA, the CDR3 is TGTGCCAGCAGTTTAGCGGGAGGGCCTTACGAGCAGTACTTC. The encoded protein is CASSLAGGPYEQYF.

The chain couples TRBV4-1 to TRBJ1-2, with a possible D match to TRBD1 (5 bases). V lost 1 base, J lost 9 bases, and 15 bases lay in between. There are 14 residues in the CDR3. The germline gives CDR1 MGHRA, CDR2 YSYEKL. The CDR3 nucleotides read TGCGCCAGCAGCCAAGGGGACCGGGCAAGCCGCTACACCTTC. This codes for CASSQGDRASRYTF.

This clone appeared a single time. CDR3 DNA sequence: TGTGCCGAAGTGAAGACAACGCAATATGGCTACACCTTC. It encodes CAEVKTTQYGYTF. The chain recombines TRBV5-8 with TRBJ1-2, with D uncertain. The germline V and J ends were trimmed by 10 bases and 5 bases, with 18 bases remaining between them. There are 13 residues in the CDR3. Germline assignment: CDR1 SGHTS and CDR2 YDEGEE.

The V gene is TRBV4-1, the J gene TRBJ2-7; D gene uncertain. The CDR3 runs 15 residues. V was pared by 0 bases and J by 4 bases, with 13 bases between. The germline CDR1 and CDR2 sequences are MGHRA and YSYEKL. CDR3 sequence reads: CASSQERGFGYEQYF. CDR3 coding DNA: TGCGCCAGCAGCCAAGAGAGAGGTTTTGGGTACGAGCAGTACTTC.

The chain recombines TRBV7-3 with TRBJ1-1; maybe TRBD1 (5 bases). The CDR3 is 13 amino acids. Germline values: CDR1 SGHTA, CDR2 FQGTGA. V gave up 1 base and J gave up 5 bases, with 8 bases separating them. The CDR3 loop is CASSLMGLTEAFF. The CDR3 DNA reads as TGTGCCAGCAGCTTAATGGGGCTTACTGAAGCTTTCTTT.

This chain joins TRBV9 and TRBJ2-5, with 7 bases that match TRBD1. The germline V gene encodes CDR1 SGDLS and CDR2 YYNGEE. V gave up 4 bases and J gave up 11 bases; unmatched junction bases: 14. CDR3 length: 14 residues. CDR3 sequence (DNA): TGTGCCAGCAGCCCCAGGGACAGAATTACAGAGCAGTACTTC. Translation gives CASSPRDRITEQYF.

This clone was found once. In DNA form, the CDR3 reads TGTGCCAGCAGCTCAATCTCGCAGGGATCTAATAGCTACACCTTC. Residues: CASSSISQGSNSYTF. The chain couples TRBV5-6 to TRBJ1-2; D is possibly TRBD1 (5 bases). The ends were cut back, 3 bases at V and 9 bases at J, with 21 bases in the middle. The CDR3 has 15 residues. Germline assignment: CDR1 SGHDT and CDR2 YYEEEE.